These 20 T cell receptor beta chains were sequenced from one sample in a study of cytomegalovirus exposure and HLA in healthy donors. Method: immunoSEQ multiplex PCR; TCRdb's copy keeps in-frame clones and lacks some. The table lists approximately 120,000 clones, over 90% of them singletons. Sequencing was carried out using PBMCs. These receptors all come from a woman aged 18-29 years in good health and CMV-seronegative.

J is TRBJ2-3 and V is TRBV6-1, with 7 bases aligning to TRBD1. The ends lost 4 bases at V and 2 bases at J; junction bases unmatched: 6. The CDR3 length is 15 residues. Germline V CDR1 and CDR2: MNHNS, SASEGT. The CDR3, as DNA: TGTGCCAGCAGTGGACAGGGAATTGTCACAGATACGCAGTATTTT. This sequence encodes CASSGQGIVTDTQYF.

This chain links TRBV7-9 with TRBJ1-5, with 8 positions matching TRBD1. This CDR3 region has 17 residues. V shed 4 bases and J 5 bases; nucleotides not matched to a gene: 13. In germline, CDR1 is SEHNR, CDR2 FQNEAQ (reference sequence). The CDR3 region has the DNA TGTGCCAGCAGCTCGGCCAGTGGGACAGGTGTTTATCAGCCCCAGCATTTT. This sequence encodes CASSSASGTGVYQPQHF. The complete variable domain, with remaining parts taken from reference TRBV7-9 and TRBJ1-5, reads DTGVSQNPRHKITKRGQNVTFRCDPISEHNRLYWYRQTLGQGPEFLTYFQNEAQLEKSRLLSDRFSAERPKGSFSTLEIQRTEQGDSAMYLCASSSASGTGVYQPQHFGDGTRLSIL.

In DNA, the CDR3 is TGTGCCAGCAGCTTCACCGGGACAGGGGCCTCCGAGCAGTACTTC. Translating gives CASSFTGTGASEQYF. The genes are TRBV7-9 and TRBJ2-7; TRBD1 matches at 10 bases. Germline CDR1 is SEHNR and CDR2 is FQNEAQ (reference sequence). The trim removed 3 bases at V and 6 bases at J, leaving 8 bases unmatched. The CDR3 runs 15 residues.

This chain links TRBV27 with TRBJ2-7, with D tentatively TRBD1 (6 bases). V lost 6 bases and J 0 bases, leaving 12 bases between the germline ends. Per the germline V gene, CDR1 is MNHEY and CDR2 is SMNVEV (reference sequence). The CDR3 is made up of 14 amino acids. DNA for the CDR3: TGTGCCAGCAGGCCGGGACACCTCTCCTACGAGCAGTACTTC. Residues: CASRPGHLSYEQYF.

The chain links TRBV7-9 to TRBJ1-1, with 11 bases fitting TRBD1. Germline lookup yields CDR1 SEHNR and CDR2 FQNEAQ (reference sequence). V trimming: 5 bases; J trimming: 1 base; junction bases outside the gene matches: 3. The CDR3 spans 15 residues. The CDR3 region has the DNA TGTGCCAGCAGCACGGGACAGGGGGGGAACACTGAAGCTTTCTTT. This codes for CASSTGQGGNTEAFF. Full variable domain (rest looked up from reference TRBV7-9 and TRBJ1-1): DTGVSQNPRHKITKRGQNVTFRCDPISEHNRLYWYRQTLGQGPEFLTYFQNEAQLEKSRLLSDRFSAERPKGSFSTLEIQRTEQGDSAMYLCASSTGQGGNTEAFFGQGTRLTVV.

This clone was counted once. This chain uses TRBV6-4 with TRBJ1-6; no definite D call. Germline lookup yields CDR1 MRHNA and CDR2 SNTAGT. This CDR3 has 13 residues. The V and J ends lost 3 bases and 8 bases respectively, with 8 bases between them. Written as DNA, the CDR3 is TGTGCCAGCAGTGAAACGGAGGATTCACCCCTCCACTTT. Translation: CASSETEDSPLHF.

The chain joins TRBV29-1 to TRBJ2-2; maybe TRBD1 (5 bases). The V and J ends lost 5 bases and 3 bases respectively, with 16 bases between them. The CDR3 is made up of 15 amino acids. The germline CDR1 and CDR2 sequences are SQVTM and ANQGSEA. In DNA form, the CDR3 reads TGCAGCGTTCAGGTCCCGGACACTTACACCGGGGAGCTGTTTTTT. This encodes CSVQVPDTYTGELFF.

Here the CDR3 reads CASSLTGLTTYEQYF. CDR3 sequence (DNA): TGTGCCAGCAGCTTGACGGGACTCACTACCTACGAGCAGTACTTC. The chain carries TRBV11-2 and TRBJ2-7, with a possible D match to TRBD2 (6 bases). The V end lost 3 bases, the J end lost 2 bases, and 14 bases lay between the germline ends. Looked up from germline, CDR1 is SGHAT and CDR2 is FQNNGV. This CDR3 region has 15 residues.

The chain has TRBV4-1 and TRBJ2-3; 8 nucleotides agree with TRBD2. The CDR3 runs 19 residues. Germline V gene lookup returns CDR1 MGHRA and CDR2 YSYEKL. With V trimmed by 0 bases and J by 11 bases, 22 bases remained unmatched. CDR3 loop: CASSQDAARGASQKIRQYF. CDR3 nucleotide sequence: TGCGCCAGCAGCCAAGATGCAGCGCGGGGGGCCTCACAAAAGATTCGGCAGTATTTT.

The CDR3 reads CATDDSSSYNSPLHF. CDR3 nucleotide sequence: TGTGCCACCGACGACAGTAGCTCCTATAATTCACCCCTCCACTTT. The chain combines TRBV28 with TRBJ1-6; maybe TRBD1 (5 bases). Germline V gene sequence: CDR1 MDHEN, CDR2 SYDVKM. CDR3 length equals 15 residues. V lost 10 bases and J lost 0, with 13 bases in between.

J is TRBJ2-7 and V is TRBV4-1, with 7 bases fitting TRBD2. The ends lost 3 bases at V and 4 bases at J; junction bases unmatched: 9. The CDR3 consists of 15 residues. Germline CDR1 MGHRA, CDR2 YSYEKL. The CDR3 here is CASSQAQTSSYEQYF. The CDR3 DNA sequence: TGCGCCAGCAGCCAGGCCCAGACTAGCAGTTACGAGCAGTACTTC.

CDR3: CASSDRGQGRSYEQYF. The DNA of the CDR3 is TGTGCCAGTAGTGATCGCGGACAGGGAAGATCCTACGAGCAGTACTTC. V is TRBV19 and J is TRBJ2-7, with 8 bases identical to TRBD1. V gave up 5 bases and J gave up 1 base; unmatched junction bases: 10. Germline-derived CDR1 and CDR2 are LNHDA and SQIVND (reference sequence). This CDR3 is 16 amino acids long.

This clone was observed a few times. The rearrangement uses TRBV4-1 and TRBJ1-2; 8 nucleotides agree with TRBD1. The junction had 5 bases not matched to a gene; V was cut back by 1 base and J by 7 bases. Germline-derived CDR1 and CDR2 are MGHRA and YSYEKL. This CDR3 region has 14 residues. The CDR3 region is CASSQGTGPPGYTF. The DNA of the CDR3 is TGCGCCAGCAGCCAAGGGACAGGGCCCCCTGGCTACACCTTC.

The CDR3 loop is CASSLDSVNTGELFF. The CDR3 region has the DNA TGTGCCAGCAGCTTGGACAGTGTGAACACCGGGGAGCTGTTTTTT. The rearrangement joins TRBV5-6 to TRBJ2-2; D is uncertain. Germline loops: CDR1 SGHDT, CDR2 YYEEEE. This CDR3 has 15 amino acids. Trimming left V 0 bases short and J 1 base short, with 7 bases between.

The V gene is TRBV6-1, the J gene TRBJ2-7; tentative D call: TRBD1 (5 bases). V shed 6 bases and J shed 5 bases, with 20 bases lying between them. Germline-derived CDR1 and CDR2 are MNHNS and SASEGT. This CDR3 is built from 15 residues. The CDR3: CASSDRTPGINEQYF. In nucleotides, the CDR3 is TGTGCCAGCAGCGACCGGACACCGGGCATCAACGAGCAGTACTTC.

The J gene is TRBJ1-5, the V gene TRBV30; 7 nucleotides line up with TRBD1. Looked up from germline, CDR1 is GTSNPN and CDR2 is SVGIG (reference sequence). The CDR3 runs 14 residues. V trimming: 5 bases; J trimming: 6 bases; junction bases outside the gene matches: 10. CDR3 bases: TGTGCCTGGGCCGACAGGGTGCTCGCTCAGCCCCAGCATTTT. Translated: CAWADRVLAQPQHF.

The chain employs TRBV28 and TRBJ2-1, with D possibly matching TRBD2 (6 bases). This CDR3 is built from 12 residues. V dropped 3 bases and J dropped 14 bases, with 14 bases sitting between them. Germline CDR1 and CDR2: MDHEN and SYDVKM. The CDR3 DNA is TGTGCCAGCAGTTTGGCGGGGTCAACGGAGTTCTTC. It codes for CASSLAGSTEFF.

The CDR3 DNA reads TGTGCCAGCAGGCTACTAGCGGGAGGGCCAGATACGCAGTATTTT. It codes for CASRLLAGGPDTQYF. The rearrangement links TRBV7-2 to TRBJ2-3; 13 bases agree with TRBD2. V shed 6 bases, J shed 4 bases, and the junction held 4 bases outside the gene matches. CDR1 and CDR2 from the germline V gene are SGHTA and FQGNSA. This CDR3 contains 15 residues.

The rearrangement uses TRBV10-3 and TRBJ2-3; 9 bases agree with TRBD1. Per germline, CDR1 ENHRY and CDR2 SYGVKD. J was trimmed by 2 bases and V by 8 bases; bases with no gene match: 5. The CDR3 has 14 amino acids. The CDR3 sequence is CAILGQGFTDTQYF. CDR3 bases: TGTGCCATCCTGGGACAGGGTTTCACAGATACGCAGTATTTT.

The chain recombines TRBV29-1 with TRBJ2-1; the D gene is possibly TRBD1 (5 bases). CDR1 and CDR2 from the germline V gene are SQVTM and ANQGSEA. V was shortened by 7 bases and J by 9 bases, with 22 bases between the two germline ends. The CDR3 consists of 14 residues. The CDR3, as DNA: TGCAGCGCCCACCGACGCGTTCAGGGCGGTGAGCAGTTCTTC. This codes for CSAHRRVQGGEQFF.